Below are 32 T cell receptor beta chains sequenced from a single sample in a study of shared clonotypes between healthy human individuals. This table comes from immunoSEQ multiplex PCR, and its TCRdb copy is limited to in-frame clones, with some not included. The data hold about 1.1 million clones, with approximately 80% observed a single time. The sample was memory CD4+ T cells from PBMCs. Regarding subset: CD45RA-negative fraction. These receptors came from a man between 18 and 29 years old in good health. Some clones in this sample may be carry-over from other donors' samples.

The chain uses TRBV5-8 and TRBJ2-1; no clear D gene. Germline assignment: CDR1 SGHTS and CDR2 YDEGEE. V lost 5 bases to trimming and J lost 8 bases, with 8 bases between them. The CDR3 spans 11 residues. The CDR3 nucleotides read TGTGCCAGCAGACCGTTCTATGAGCAGTTCTTC. Residues: CASRPFYEQFF.

The gene calls are TRBV19 and TRBJ2-2, with 8 bases fitting TRBD2. CDR1 LNHDA and CDR2 SQIVND come from the germline V gene (reference sequence). Trimming cost V 0 bases and J 5 bases; bases outside gene matches: 5. CDR3 length: 16 residues. The CDR3 reads CASSIDPGLETGELFF. CDR3 DNA sequence: TGTGCCAGTAGTATAGACCCGGGACTAGAGACCGGGGAGCTGTTTTTT.

The chain combines TRBV5-1 with TRBJ2-7; 7 bases match TRBD1. Germline CDR1 SGHRS, CDR2 YFSETQ. Unmatched junction bases numbered 13, after V lost 4 bases and J lost 3 bases. This CDR3 is 16 amino acids long. The CDR3 protein is CASSSPSRTGNYEQYF. The CDR3, as DNA: TGCGCCAGCAGCAGCCCCAGTCGGACAGGCAACTACGAGCAGTACTTC.

This chain uses TRBV27 with TRBJ2-5, with D hard to call. The CDR3 length is 12 residues. Looked up from germline, CDR1 is MNHEY and CDR2 is SMNVEV (reference sequence). Trimming left V 4 bases short and J 7 bases short, with 10 bases between. The CDR3 protein is CASSSPPGTQYF. The CDR3 DNA reads TGTGCCAGCAGTTCTCCCCCGGGGACCCAGTACTTC.

The chain joins TRBV2 to TRBJ1-4, with 11 nucleotides matching TRBD1. This CDR3 is built from 14 residues. V was pared by 6 bases and J by 10 bases, with 7 bases of the junction left unmatched. Germline values: CDR1 SNHLY, CDR2 FYNNEI. CDR3 sequence (DNA): TGTGCCAGCAGCGACGGGACAGGGGGGGGAAAACTGTTTTTT. Encoded protein: CASSDGTGGGKLFF.

V and J are TRBV5-1 and TRBJ1-2; 7 positions match TRBD1. V lost 4 bases to trimming and J lost 7 bases; unmatched junction nucleotides: 7. CDR1 is SGHRS, CDR2 YFSETQ, per germline. The CDR3 is made up of 13 amino acids. The CDR3 nucleotides are TGCGCCAGCAGCCAGGCCCCAGGGGGTGGCTACACCTTC. Amino acids: CASSQAPGGGYTF. Full variable domain (rest looked up from reference TRBV5-1 and TRBJ1-2): KAGVTQTPRYLIKTRGQQVTLSCSPISGHRSVSWYQQTPGQGLQFLFEYFSETQRNKGNFPGRFSGRQFSNSRSEMNVSTLELGDSALYLCASSQAPGGGYTFGSGTRLTVV.

This clone showed up just a few times. This chain connects TRBV6-5 to TRBJ2-2, with D possibly being TRBD1 (5 bases). V was shortened by 6 bases and J by 1 base, with 9 bases between the two germline ends. Germline-derived CDR1 and CDR2 are MNHEY and SVGAGI. CDR3 length: 14 amino acids. DNA for the CDR3: TGTGCCAGCAGACTTGACAGGAACACCGGGGAGCTGTTTTTT. This gives the protein CASRLDRNTGELFF.

This clone was seen a handful of times. The same CDR3 is also encoded by other DNA sequences in this sample. The genes are TRBV25-1 and TRBJ2-5; the D gene is possibly TRBD1 (6 bases). CDR1 is MGHDK and CDR2 is SYGVNS in the germline V gene. CDR3 length equals 13 residues. Deletions cut 6 bases from V and 4 bases from J, with 12 bases between. CDR3 DNA: TGTGCCAGCAGGGGGACACCCCCAGAGACCCAGTACTTC. This translates into CASRGTPPETQYF.

This clone showed up just a few times. The chain combines TRBV29-1 with TRBJ1-1; D is ambiguous. Trimming took off 5 bases at V and 1 base at J, with 8 bases between the two ends. Germline V lookup: CDR1 SQVTM, CDR2 ANQGSEA. The CDR3 covers 12 residues. CDR3 in amino acids: CSVSFPNTEAFF. The CDR3 region has the DNA TGCAGCGTTTCATTCCCGAACACTGAAGCTTTCTTT.

The chain links TRBV27 to TRBJ1-5, with a possible D match to TRBD1 (6 bases). The CDR3 has 16 amino acids. Germline CDR1 and CDR2: MNHEY and SMNVEV (reference sequence). Deletions cut 2 bases from V and 7 bases from J, with 18 bases between. The CDR3: CASSLRGDRGGQPQHF. DNA of the CDR3: TGTGCCAGCAGTTTAAGGGGAGATCGTGGGGGCCAGCCCCAGCATTTT.

The chain recombines TRBV5-4 with TRBJ2-5; D not certain. Trimming took 4 bases from V and 2 from J, leaving 12 bases between them. This CDR3 is built from 14 residues. Germline-derived CDR1 and CDR2 are SGHNT and YYREEE (reference sequence). CDR3 in DNA: TGTGCCAGCAGCGACCGGACCTTGCAAGAGACCCAGTACTTC. Its translation is CASSDRTLQETQYF. The variable domain in full, completed from reference TRBV5-4 and TRBJ2-5, reads ETGVTQSPTHLIKTRGQQVTLRCSSQSGHNTVSWYQQALGQGPQFIFQYYREEENGRGNFPPRFSGLQFPNYSSELNVNALELDDSALYLCASSDRTLQETQYFGPGTRLLVL.

This sequence joins TRBV6-6 and TRBJ1-2; TRBD1 is a possible D gene (5 bases). This CDR3 spans 11 amino acids. V was trimmed by 10 bases and J by 5 bases, leaving 11 bases between them. CDR1 is MNHNY, CDR2 SVGAGI, per germline (reference sequence). This CDR3 is CATRWGYGYTF. In DNA form, the CDR3 reads TGTGCCACCAGATGGGGGTATGGCTACACCTTC.

This clone was counted only a few times. The J gene is TRBJ2-7, the V gene TRBV2, with D tentatively TRBD2 (7 bases). This CDR3 is 14 amino acids long. Trimming cost V 7 bases and J 4 bases, with 17 bases left between them. CDR1 and CDR2 (germline): SNHLY, FYNNEI. The CDR3 is CASMRGGDLYEQYF. CDR3 DNA: TGTGCCAGCATGAGGGGGGGCGACCTTTACGAGCAGTACTTC.

V gene TRBV5-1 combines with J gene TRBJ2-7; D perhaps matches TRBD2 (5 bases). The V and J ends lost 4 bases and 5 bases respectively, with 13 bases between them. This CDR3 is built from 13 residues. Germline CDR1 is SGHRS and CDR2 is YFSETQ. CDR3 residues: CASSEPWGDEQYF. The DNA for the CDR3 is TGCGCCAGCAGCGAACCGTGGGGAGACGAGCAGTACTTC.

The chain employs TRBV7-6 and TRBJ2-2; 7 positions match TRBD2. Germline CDR1 and CDR2: SGHVS and FNYEAQ. The ends lost 5 bases at V and 8 bases at J; junction bases unmatched: 11. The CDR3 is made up of 15 amino acids. The CDR3 spells CASSTWPGGLGELFF. Here the CDR3 DNA reads TGTGCCAGCAGCACGTGGCCGGGGGGTTTGGGGGAGCTGTTTTTT.

This clone appeared a few times. The chain couples TRBV6-1 to TRBJ1-2, with TRBD1 identical over 8 bases. Looked up from germline, CDR1 is MNHNS and CDR2 is SASEGT. The CDR3 has 14 residues. V was clipped by 3 bases and J by 8 bases; unmatched bases: 8. Written as DNA, the CDR3 is TGTGCCAGCAGTGAGGCAGGGGGCTATCGGGGCTACACCTTC. Encoded protein: CASSEAGGYRGYTF.

This chain connects TRBV30 to TRBJ2-2; 14 bases match TRBD2. In germline, CDR1 is GTSNPN, CDR2 SVGIG (reference sequence). The junction had 8 bases not matched to a gene; V was cut back by 0 bases and J by 5 bases. This CDR3 spans 18 amino acids. CDR3 in amino acids: CAWSVQGLAGEATGELFF. Written as DNA, the CDR3 is TGTGCCTGGAGTGTACAGGGACTAGCGGGAGAGGCGACCGGGGAGCTGTTTTTT. Full variable domain (remainder filled in from reference TRBV30 and TRBJ2-2): SQTIHQWPATLVQPVGSPLSLECTVEGTSNPNLYWYRQAAGRGLQLLFYSVGIGQISSEVPQNLSASRPQDRQFILSSKKLLLSDSGFYLCAWSVQGLAGEATGELFFGEGSRLTVL.

The V and J genes are TRBV19 and TRBJ1-5, with unresolved D. V shed 3 bases and J shed 9 bases, with 12 bases lying between them. The CDR3 contains 13 residues. Germline lookup yields CDR1 LNHDA and CDR2 SQIVND (reference sequence). CDR3 loop: CASSISPGGPQHF. Written as DNA, the CDR3 is TGTGCCAGTAGTATCTCCCCTGGCGGGCCCCAGCATTTT. Supplemented by reference TRBV19 and TRBJ1-5, the full variable domain reads DGGITQSPKYLFRKEGQNVTLSCEQNLNHDAMYWYRQDPGQGLRLIYYSQIVNDFQKGDIAEGYSVSREKKESFPLTVTSAQKNPTAFYLCASSISPGGPQHFGDGTRLSIL.

This clone was found once. The rearrangement links TRBV6-1 to TRBJ2-4; 8 bases fit TRBD1. The CDR3 sequence is 19 residues long. Germline lookup yields CDR1 MNHNS and CDR2 SASEGT. The trim removed 0 bases at V and 1 base at J, leaving 11 bases unmatched. The CDR3 protein is CASSEAAGGVDTAKNIQYF. The CDR3 DNA follows: TGTGCCAGCAGTGAAGCGGCAGGGGGCGTCGATACGGCCAAAAACATTCAGTACTTC.

The V and J genes are TRBV7-6 and TRBJ2-7; 13 positions match TRBD2. Trimming took 2 bases from V and 1 from J; bases not matched to a gene: 8. From germline, CDR1 is SGHVS and CDR2 FNYEAQ. The length of the CDR3 is 18 residues. The CDR3, as DNA: TGTGCCAGCAGCTTACGGACTAGCGGGAGATTCGTGTCCTACGAGCAGTACTTC. Translated, it gives CASSLRTSGRFVSYEQYF.

This chain uses TRBV28 with TRBJ1-3; D is possibly TRBD1 (5 bases). The V gene's germline CDR1 is MDHEN and CDR2 SYDVKM. This CDR3 has 16 amino acids. V lost 3 bases and J 4 bases, leaving 16 bases between the germline ends. CDR3: CASSLDLAGGGNTIYF. The CDR3 DNA reads TGTGCCAGCAGTTTGGATCTCGCCGGGGGGGGAAACACCATATATTTT.

Here the CDR3 reads CASSVFGQSYNEQFF. CDR3 bases: TGTGCCAGCAGCGTTTTCGGCCAGTCCTACAATGAGCAGTTCTTC. J is TRBJ2-1 and V is TRBV9, with D unclear. Trimming cost V 2 bases and J 1 base, with 10 bases left between them. The CDR3 sequence is 15 residues long. Per germline, CDR1 SGDLS and CDR2 YYNGEE.

This sequence joins TRBV18 and TRBJ2-5, with 10 bases that match TRBD1. Germline V gene lookup returns CDR1 KGHSH and CDR2 LQKENI. This CDR3 region has 15 residues. The V gene end was trimmed by 4 bases and the J gene end by 5 bases; junction bases not matched to a gene: 7. The CDR3 reads CASSLTGGFMETQYF. Here the CDR3 DNA reads TGTGCCAGCTCACTGACAGGGGGCTTTATGGAGACCCAGTACTTC.

CDR3 DNA: TGTGCCAGCAACGGGCGGGCGGAGCCTGGCTATGGCTACACCTTC. Amino acids: CASNGRAEPGYGYTF. This chain connects TRBV7-9 to TRBJ1-2, with D unresolved. Germline assignment: CDR1 SEHNR and CDR2 FQNEAQ (reference sequence). This CDR3 is 15 amino acids long. The ends were cut back, 7 bases at V and 4 bases at J, with 19 bases in the middle.

Comments on this clone: The sample has other DNA sequences that encode this CDR3 too. This rearrangement joins TRBV7-3 to TRBJ2-3; the D is unclear. The CDR3 contains 12 residues. V shed 1 base and J shed 6 bases, with 5 bases lying between them. Germline loops: CDR1 SGHTA, CDR2 FQGTGA. The CDR3 region is CASSLMSDTQYF. The CDR3 DNA reads as TGTGCCAGCAGCTTAATGTCCGATACGCAGTATTTT.

This clone was recorded only once. The chain combines TRBV28 with TRBJ2-5; D is unclear. This CDR3 spans 12 amino acids. Germline-derived CDR1 and CDR2 are MDHEN and SYDVKM. V shed 7 bases and J shed 5 bases, with 11 bases lying between them. DNA of the CDR3: TGTGCCAGCATGCGAGTTGAGGAGACCCAGTACTTC. This gives the protein CASMRVEETQYF. Full variable domain (remainder filled in from reference TRBV28 and TRBJ2-5): DVKVTQSSRYLVKRTGEKVFLECVQDMDHENMFWYRQDPGLGLRLIYFSYDVKMKEKGDIPEGYSVSREKKERFSLILESASTNQTSMYLCASMRVEETQYFGPGTRLLVL.

Written as DNA, the CDR3 is TGTGCCAGCAGGGGCGAGATACGCGAGCAGTACTTC. This encodes CASRGEIREQYF. This chain uses TRBV2 with TRBJ2-7, with D unclear. Germline V gene data show CDR1 as SNHLY and CDR2 as FYNNEI. The V gene lost 6 bases and the J gene lost 6 bases, with 12 bases spanning the gap. The CDR3 runs 12 residues.

This clone has a handful of counts. The chain employs TRBV13 and TRBJ1-2; D possibly corresponds to TRBD1 (5 bases). V was clipped by 5 bases and J by 6 bases, with 10 bases between them. Germline V lookup: CDR1 PRHDT, CDR2 FYEKMQ (reference sequence). The CDR3 is made up of 12 amino acids. The CDR3 nucleotides are TGTGCCAGCAGCAGGGGTTCCCATGGCTACACCTTC. Translating gives CASSRGSHGYTF.

The chain employs TRBV5-5 and TRBJ2-1, with D possibly matching TRBD1 (5 bases). Germline CDR1 SGHKS, CDR2 YYEKEE (reference sequence). The CDR3 has 15 residues. Trimming stripped 0 bases from V and 3 bases from J, with 10 bases between. The CDR3 sequence is CASSLGPTGYNEQFF. CDR3 nucleotides: TGTGCCAGCAGCTTGGGGCCAACAGGCTACAATGAGCAGTTCTTC.

The gene calls are TRBV27 and TRBJ1-4, with 7 bases aligning to TRBD1. The germline V gene has CDR1 MNHEY and CDR2 SMNVEV (reference sequence). The CDR3 loop spans 13 amino acids. After removal of 6 bases from V and 6 bases from J, the junction contained 4 bases not matched to a gene. Written as DNA, the CDR3 is TGTGCCAGCAGGGGGACAGCCCATGAAAAACTGTTTTTT. Its translation is CASRGTAHEKLFF. Together with reference TRBV27 and TRBJ1-4, the CDR3 gives the full variable domain: EAQVTQNPRYLITVTGKKLTVTCSQNMNHEYMSWYRQDPGLGLRQIYYSMNVEVTDKGDVPEGYKVSRKEKRNFPLILESPSPNQTSLYFCASRGTAHEKLFFGSGTQLSVL.

The rearrangement links TRBV7-9 to TRBJ2-5, with 14 bases that match TRBD2. Germline values: CDR1 SEHNR, CDR2 FQNEAQ (reference sequence). J gave up 6 bases and V 4 bases, and 4 bases lay outside the gene matches. This CDR3 spans 15 amino acids. The CDR3 nucleotides are TGTGCCAGCAGCTGGGGACTAGCGGGAGAACAGACCCAGTACTTC. It codes for CASSWGLAGEQTQYF.

The sample holds a few counts of this clone. The CDR3, as DNA: TGTGCCAGCAGTTTACTTCCTAGCGGACCCGGGGAGCTGTTTTTT. Amino acid sequence: CASSLLPSGPGELFF. The V call is TRBV28, the J call TRBJ2-2; 7 nucleotides align to TRBD2. V lost 2 bases, J lost 6 bases, and 6 bases stayed unmatched. The CDR3 has 15 residues. Germline V gene lookup returns CDR1 MDHEN and CDR2 SYDVKM.